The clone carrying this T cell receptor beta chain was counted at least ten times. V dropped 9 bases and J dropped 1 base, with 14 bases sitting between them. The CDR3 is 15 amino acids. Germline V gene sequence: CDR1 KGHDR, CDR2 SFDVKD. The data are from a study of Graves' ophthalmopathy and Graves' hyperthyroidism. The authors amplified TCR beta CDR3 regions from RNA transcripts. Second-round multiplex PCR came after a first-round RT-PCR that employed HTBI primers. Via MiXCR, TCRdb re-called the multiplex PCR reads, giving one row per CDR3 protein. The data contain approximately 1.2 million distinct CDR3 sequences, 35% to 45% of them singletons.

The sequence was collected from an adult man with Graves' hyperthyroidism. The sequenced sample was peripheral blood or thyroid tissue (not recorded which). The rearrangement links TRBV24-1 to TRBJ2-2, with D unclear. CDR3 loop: CATSLKVQNTGELFF. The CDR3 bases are TGTGCCACCTCCTTAAAGGTTCAGAACACCGGGGAGCTGTTTTTT.